Shown below are 32 T cell receptor beta chains from a single sample sequenced in a study of blood T cell repertoires in COVID-19. The table came from immunoSEQ multiplex PCR; TCRdb's copy has only in-frame clones and leaves some out. The sample includes about 48,000 clones, about 92% of them seen just once. Sequencing used peripheral blood. These receptors were taken from an elderly woman with acute or convalescent COVID-19.

The chain carries TRBV28 and TRBJ1-5; 9 nucleotides align to TRBD1. Germline CDR1 reads MDHEN; CDR2 reads SYDVKM. This CDR3 is built from 15 residues. V dropped 7 bases and J dropped 6; count of bases not matched to a gene: 10. The CDR3 nucleotides are TGTGCCAGCACCCGTCAAGACAGGGGGGGTCAGCCCCAGCATTTT. It translates to CASTRQDRGGQPQHF.

V gene TRBV7-9 combines with J gene TRBJ2-7; 12 nucleotides line up with TRBD2. V lost 1 base, J lost 10 bases, and 8 bases stayed unmatched. This CDR3 spans 15 amino acids. Germline lookup yields CDR1 SEHNR and CDR2 FQNEAQ (reference sequence). Here the CDR3 reads CASSLGLAGALVQYF. The CDR3 DNA is TGTGCCAGCAGCTTAGGACTAGCGGGGGCCCTTGTACAGTACTTC.

This clone was seen only once. The gene calls are TRBV3-1 (or the pseudogene TRBV3-2) and TRBJ1-2; TRBD1 matches at 8 bases. The CDR3 covers 14 residues. Germline V gene data show CDR1 as LGHDT and CDR2 as YNNKEL (reference sequence). V trimming: 3 bases; J trimming: 8 bases; junction bases outside the gene matches: 8. CDR3 sequence: CASSHPDRVDGYTF. The CDR3 DNA sequence: TGTGCCAGCAGCCACCCGGACAGGGTGGACGGCTACACCTTC.

The chain combines TRBV9 with TRBJ2-7, with 9 nucleotides matching TRBD1. The CDR3 spans 15 residues. Germline V CDR1 and CDR2: SGDLS, YYNGEE. The V segment lost 0 bases and the J segment 7 bases; nucleotides outside the gene matches: 8. As DNA, the CDR3 is TGTGCCAGCAGCGTAGTGGGGACAGGGACGGGGGAGCAGTACTTC. It codes for CASSVVGTGTGEQYF.

This clone was recorded once. V usage is TRBV5-4 and J usage is TRBJ1-1; possibly TRBD1 for D (5 bases). The CDR3 is 13 amino acids. The V end lost 4 bases, the J end lost 7 bases, and 14 bases lay between the germline ends. Germline values: CDR1 SGHNT, CDR2 YYREEE (reference sequence). In nucleotides, the CDR3 is TGTGCCAGCAGCCACCCGGACCAGGGTGAAGCTTTCTTT. Residues: CASSHPDQGEAFF.

This chain connects TRBV27 to TRBJ2-5, with TRBD2 matching over 7 bases. Per germline, CDR1 MNHEY and CDR2 SMNVEV (reference sequence). V shed 4 bases and J 3 bases; nucleotides not matched to a gene: 8. The CDR3 length is 15 residues. The CDR3 nucleotides are TGTGCCAGCAGTTCCCGTTCCCTAGCGGAAGAGACCCAGTACTTC. This codes for CASSSRSLAEETQYF.

The rearrangement uses TRBV19 and TRBJ1-1; TRBD1 matches 7 bases. Germline V gives CDR1 LNHDA, CDR2 SQIVND (reference sequence). The CDR3 consists of 14 residues. The trim removed 4 bases at V and 1 base at J, leaving 3 bases unmatched. CDR3 region: CASSTNRGNTEAFF. Here the CDR3 DNA reads TGTGCCAGTAGTACGAACAGGGGGAACACTGAAGCTTTCTTT.

The rearrangement joins TRBV4-2 to TRBJ1-6; the match to TRBD1 covers 8 bases. Germline CDR1 LGHNA, CDR2 YNFKEQ. The CDR3 extends over 16 amino acids. Germline trimming cut 0 bases from V and 10 bases from J; bases unmatched to any gene: 8. In nucleotides, the CDR3 is TGTGCCAGCAGCCAAGACCGGACAGGGCTATTGTCACCCCTCCACTTT. Translating gives CASSQDRTGLLSPLHF.

As DNA, the CDR3 is TGTGCCAGCAGTTCCCCCTCCGCTGGGAATGAGGGAGGCTACACCTTC. It encodes CASSSPSAGNEGGYTF. V is TRBV28 and J is TRBJ1-2; D call uncertain. Germline V lookup: CDR1 MDHEN, CDR2 SYDVKM. The CDR3 covers 16 residues. The germline V and J ends were trimmed by 4 bases and 8 bases, with 23 bases remaining between them.

This chain links TRBV28 with TRBJ1-5; no definite D call. This CDR3 spans 9 amino acids. V lost 8 bases to trimming and J lost 11 bases, with 7 bases between them. Germline V gene data show CDR1 as MDHEN and CDR2 as SYDVKM. This CDR3 is CASGGAQHF. The CDR3 coding sequence is TGTGCCAGCGGCGGGGCCCAGCATTTT.

The chain uses TRBV30 and TRBJ1-4; D might be TRBD1 (6 bases). The germline V gene has CDR1 GTSNPN and CDR2 SVGIG (reference sequence). This CDR3 comprises 12 residues. V was clipped by 2 bases and J by 8 bases, with 9 bases between them. As DNA, the CDR3 is TGTGCCTGGAGTTATCAGGGGGAAAAACTGTTTTTT. It is translated as CAWSYQGEKLFF.

The chain carries TRBV19 and TRBJ2-5; TRBD2 matches 7 bases. From germline, CDR1 is LNHDA and CDR2 SQIVND (reference sequence). J was trimmed by 5 bases and V by 6 bases; bases with no gene match: 9. There are 14 residues in the CDR3. CDR3 residues: CASSQTSSWETQYF. DNA for the CDR3: TGTGCCAGTAGCCAGACTAGCTCGTGGGAGACCCAGTACTTC.

The CDR3 loop reads CASNPTFREERLSGTQYF. As DNA, the CDR3 is TGTGCCAGCAACCCTACCTTCCGGGAAGAGCGCTTATCGGGTACGCAGTATTTT. The V gene is TRBV21-1, the J gene TRBJ2-3; the DNA was not used to check the table's D call, TRBD2. TRBV21-1 is recorded as a pseudogene. This CDR3 has 18 residues.

The chain couples TRBV5-1 to TRBJ2-3; 11 nucleotides line up with TRBD1. In germline, CDR1 is SGHRS, CDR2 YFSETQ. V shed 4 bases, J shed 3 bases, and the junction held 4 bases outside the gene matches. This CDR3 has 15 residues. CDR3 bases: TGCGCCAGCAGCGGACAGGGGGCGAGAACAGATACGCAGTATTTT. Translation: CASSGQGARTDTQYF.

The rearrangement links TRBV7-9 to TRBJ2-2; 8 positions match TRBD2. V was clipped by 7 bases and J by 3 bases; unmatched bases: 10. Germline CDR1 and CDR2: SEHNR and FQNEAQ (reference sequence). The CDR3 has 16 amino acids. CDR3 nucleotides: TGTGCCAGCACCCTAAGCACTAGCGGAGACACCGGGGAGCTGTTTTTT. Translated: CASTLSTSGDTGELFF.

The V and J genes are TRBV19 and TRBJ1-5; the match to TRBD1 covers 9 bases. Trimming cost V 9 bases and J 1 base; bases outside gene matches: 16. The CDR3 loop spans 18 amino acids. Per germline, CDR1 LNHDA and CDR2 SQIVND (reference sequence). The CDR3 loop is CASGPRTGDIMSNQPQHF. CDR3 DNA sequence: TGTGCCAGCGGCCCCCGGACAGGGGATATTATGAGCAATCAGCCCCAGCATTTT.

This chain uses TRBV5-4 with TRBJ2-6, with D possibly matching TRBD2 (6 bases). The CDR3 is 16 amino acids. Germline V gene data show CDR1 as SGHNT and CDR2 as YYREEE (reference sequence). V lost 4 bases and J lost 1, with 12 bases in between. The CDR3 protein is CASSLPEGSGANVLTF. In DNA, the CDR3 is TGTGCCAGCAGCCTACCGGAGGGTTCTGGGGCCAACGTCCTGACTTTC. Full variable domain (remainder filled in from reference TRBV5-4 and TRBJ2-6): ETGVTQSPTHLIKTRGQQVTLRCSSQSGHNTVSWYQQALGQGPQFIFQYYREEENGRGNFPPRFSGLQFPNYSSELNVNALELDDSALYLCASSLPEGSGANVLTFGAGSRLTVL.

This sequence joins TRBV6-1 and TRBJ1-5; D is undetermined. V was pared by 3 bases and J by 2 bases, with 11 bases between. CDR1 is MNHNS, CDR2 SASEGT, per germline. The CDR3 is 15 amino acids. In DNA, the CDR3 is TGTGCCAGCAGTGATAATCTTTTTGGCAATCAGCCCCAGCATTTT. It translates to CASSDNLFGNQPQHF.

V and J are TRBV5-8 and TRBJ2-3, with 14 nucleotides matching TRBD2. The CDR3 length is 17 residues. Trimming at V came to 4 bases and at J to 6 bases, leaving 10 bases not matched to a gene. Germline assignment: CDR1 SGHTS and CDR2 YDEGEE. In DNA form, the CDR3 reads TGTGCCAGCAGCCAGGGACTAGCGGGGGCCACGAGGGATACGCAGTATTTT. This sequence encodes CASSQGLAGATRDTQYF.

V and J are TRBV3-1 (or the pseudogene TRBV3-2) and TRBJ2-3; no reliable D call. Germline CDR1 is LGHDT and CDR2 is YNNKEL (reference sequence). V lost 0 bases and J lost 5, with 6 bases in between. The CDR3 spans 13 residues. DNA of the CDR3: TGTGCCAGCAGCCAAGATGGCGGAGATACGCAGTATTTT. Translation gives CASSQDGGDTQYF.

This clone turned up a few times. CDR3 in amino acids: CASSPPVESSSYNEQFF. CDR3 bases: TGTGCCAGCTCACCACCGGTAGAGTCAAGCTCCTACAATGAGCAGTTCTTC. The chain couples TRBV18 to TRBJ2-1; no clear D gene. The CDR3 has 17 amino acids. Germline loops: CDR1 KGHSH, CDR2 LQKENI. V lost 0 bases to trimming and J lost 0 bases, with 12 bases between them.

The J gene is TRBJ1-3, the V gene TRBV6-1; no firm D call. Germline CDR1 reads MNHNS; CDR2 reads SASEGT. V was clipped by 2 bases and J by 0 bases, with 17 bases between them. CDR3 length: 18 amino acids. CDR3 coding DNA: TGTGCCAGCAGTGAACACGTTAGAGGGCTAAGCTCTGGAAACACCATATATTTT. Its protein is CASSEHVRGLSSGNTIYF.

This chain uses TRBV10-1 with TRBJ2-1, with TRBD1 matching over 7 bases. This CDR3 region has 12 residues. Germline CDR1 and CDR2: WNHNN and SYGVQD (reference sequence). The trim removed 4 bases at V and 15 bases at J, leaving 9 bases unmatched. The CDR3 coding sequence is TGCGCCAGCAGTGTCCAAGCAGGGGACAGGTTCTTC. Translating gives CASSVQAGDRFF.

The rearrangement joins TRBV3-1 (or the pseudogene TRBV3-2) to TRBJ2-3, with 7 bases lining up with TRBD2. The CDR3 consists of 15 residues. Trimming removed 1 base from V and 6 bases from J; junction bases left unmatched: 7. Germline CDR1 is LGHDT and CDR2 is YNNKEL (reference sequence). In DNA form, the CDR3 reads TGTGCCAGCAGCCAAGGACCACAGCGGGGCGATACGCAGTATTTT. Residues: CASSQGPQRGDTQYF.

This clone was detected a few times. V is TRBV4-1 and J is TRBJ1-2, with TRBD1 as a possible D gene (6 bases). The V gene lost 0 bases and the J gene lost 6 bases, with 14 bases spanning the gap. Germline V CDR1 and CDR2: MGHRA, YSYEKL. This CDR3 spans 15 amino acids. Written as DNA, the CDR3 is TGCGCCAGCAGCCAAGATTCGGGGGGGCAGGATGGCTACACCTTC. Amino acids: CASSQDSGGQDGYTF.

This rearrangement joins TRBV19 to TRBJ1-5, with TRBD1 as a possible D gene (5 bases). Trimming pared 5 bases from V and 9 bases from J, leaving 11 bases between. The V gene's germline CDR1 is LNHDA and CDR2 SQIVND (reference sequence). CDR3 length: 12 amino acids. CDR3 sequence reads: CASSPRGMPQHF. CDR3 bases: TGTGCCAGTAGTCCCCGGGGGATGCCCCAGCATTTT.

The V call is TRBV19, the J call TRBJ2-5; 10 bases map to TRBD2. V lost 5 bases to trimming and J lost 5 bases; unmatched junction nucleotides: 14. CDR3 length: 17 residues. Germline V CDR1 and CDR2: LNHDA, SQIVND (reference sequence). The chain's CDR3 is CASSGGTSDPLGETQYF. DNA for the CDR3: TGTGCCAGTAGTGGCGGGACTAGCGACCCACTTGGGGAGACCCAGTACTTC.

A few counts support this clone. The V call is TRBV5-1, the J call TRBJ1-6, with a tentative D call TRBD1 (5 bases). The CDR3 runs 15 residues. The V gene's germline CDR1 is SGHRS and CDR2 YFSETQ. The V end lost 4 bases, the J end lost 13 bases, and 21 bases lay between the germline ends. The CDR3 sequence: CASSPFLGPDSPLHF. CDR3 sequence (DNA): TGCGCCAGCAGCCCGTTTTTGGGGCCCGACTCCCCCCTCCACTTT.

This chain connects TRBV18 to TRBJ2-2; D uncertain. The CDR3 is made up of 13 amino acids. Germline V gene lookup returns CDR1 KGHSH and CDR2 LQKENI. V lost 2 bases, J lost 7 bases, and 8 bases lay in between. The CDR3 sequence: CASSPNPSGELFF. CDR3 nucleotides: TGTGCCAGCTCACCAAATCCGAGCGGGGAGCTGTTTTTT. The complete variable domain, with remaining parts taken from reference TRBV18 and TRBJ2-2, reads NAGVMQNPRHLVRRRGQEARLRCSPMKGHSHVYWYRQLPEEGLKFMVYLQKENIIDESGMPKERFSAEFPKEGPSILRIQQVVRGDSAAYFCASSPNPSGELFFGEGSRLTVL.

The DNA of the CDR3 is TGTGCTAGTGGTTTGGTACGATCGTCGGTCGATTATGGCTACACCTTC. Amino acids: CASGLVRSSVDYGYTF. The chain employs TRBV12-5 and TRBJ1-2; D uncertain. V shed 0 bases and J shed 5 bases, with 16 bases lying between them. The germline CDR1 and CDR2 sequences are LGHNT and FRNRAP. The CDR3 has 16 residues.

This clone has just one count. CDR3 sequence (DNA): TGTGCCAGCAGCTTGAGGGAGAGCAATCAGCCCCAGCATTTT. It translates to CASSLRESNQPQHF. The chain is built from TRBV5-5 and TRBJ1-5; D ambiguous. V was clipped by 1 base and J by 1 base, with 6 bases between them. Germline CDR1 SGHKS, CDR2 YYEKEE (reference sequence). This CDR3 has 14 amino acids.

The chain employs TRBV5-1 and TRBJ1-1; TRBD1 might be the D (5 bases). Germline CDR1 reads SGHRS; CDR2 reads YFSETQ. The V end lost 2 bases, the J end lost 0 bases, and 14 bases lay between the germline ends. The CDR3 consists of 16 residues. The CDR3 sequence: CASSLFSTALNTEAFF. In DNA, the CDR3 is TGCGCCAGCAGCTTATTCTCGACAGCCTTGAACACTGAAGCTTTCTTT.